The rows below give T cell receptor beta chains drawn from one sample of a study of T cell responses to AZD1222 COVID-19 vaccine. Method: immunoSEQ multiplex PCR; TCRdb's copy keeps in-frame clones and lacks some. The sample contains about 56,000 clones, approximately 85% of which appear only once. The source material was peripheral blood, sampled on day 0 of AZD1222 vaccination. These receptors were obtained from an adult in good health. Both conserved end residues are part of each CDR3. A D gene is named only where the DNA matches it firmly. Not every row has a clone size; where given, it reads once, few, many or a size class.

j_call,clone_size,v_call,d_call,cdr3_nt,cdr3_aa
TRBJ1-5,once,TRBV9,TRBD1,TGTGCCAGCAGCGCTACTCCGACAGGGGATAGCAATCAGCCCCAGCATTTT,CASSATPTGDSNQPQHF
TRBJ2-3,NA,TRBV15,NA,TGTGCCACGAGAGTCCAGCGCACCACAGATACGCAGTATTTT,CATRVQRTTDTQYF
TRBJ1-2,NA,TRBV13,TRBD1,TGTGCCAGCAGCTTAGGTCGGGACAGATCCTATGGCTACACCTTC,CASSLGRDRSYGYTF
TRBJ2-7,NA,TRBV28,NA,TGTGCCAGCAGGGGGGGACCGAGCTCCTACGAGCAGTACTTC,CASRGGPSSYEQYF
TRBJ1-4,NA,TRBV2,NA,TGTGCCAGCAGTGAAATCTCCGGGGGGATTCAGTTGGAACTGTTTTTT,CASSEISGGIQLELFF
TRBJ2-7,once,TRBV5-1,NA,TGCGCCAGCAGCTTGGTTCAGGGGTACGAGCAGTACTTC,CASSLVQGYEQYF
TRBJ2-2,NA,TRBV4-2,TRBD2,TGTGCCAGCTCAACCCCGGGGGGGCCGAACGGGGAGCTGTTTTTT,CASSTPGGPNGELFF
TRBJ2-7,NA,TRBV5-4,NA,TGTGCCAGCAGCAACCCGGGGACTGCTTCCTACGAGCAGTACTTC,CASSNPGTASYEQYF
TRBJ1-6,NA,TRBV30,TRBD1,TGTGCCTGGAGTATAGGGACAGCCGGTTCACCCCTCCACTTT,CAWSIGTAGSPLHF
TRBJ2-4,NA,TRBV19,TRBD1,TGTGCCAGTAATGAAGGACAGGCCGGCCCCAAAAACATTCAGTACTTC,CASNEGQAGPKNIQYF
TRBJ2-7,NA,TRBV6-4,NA,TGTGCCAGCAGTGACTGGAGGTATGCGCACGAGCAGTACTTC,CASSDWRYAHEQYF
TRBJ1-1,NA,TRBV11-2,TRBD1,TGTGCCAGCAGCTTAGGTGGACAGGGTAGGACTGAAGCTTTCTTT,CASSLGGQGRTEAFF
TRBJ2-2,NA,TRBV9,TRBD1,TGTGCCAGCAGCGTAGCCGGGACAGGGAGGAACACCGGGGAGCTGTTTTTT,CASSVAGTGRNTGELFF
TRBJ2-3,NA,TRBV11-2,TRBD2,TGTGCCAGCAGTCTTTTTCCTAGCGGGGGGGCCGTCACAGATACGCAGTATTTT,CASSLFPSGGAVTDTQYF
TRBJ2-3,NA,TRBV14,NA,TGTGCCAGCAGCCCAAAGAGGCACACAGATACGCAGTATTTT,CASSPKRHTDTQYF
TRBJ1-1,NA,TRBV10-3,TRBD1,TGTGCCATCAAAGGGGGGACAGGGGGCCTGAGGACTGAAGCTTTCTTT,CAIKGGTGGLRTEAFF
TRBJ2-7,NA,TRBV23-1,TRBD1,TGCGCCAGCAGTCCTCCGGGACAGGAATTCTCCTACGAGCAGTACTTC,CASSPPGQEFSYEQYF
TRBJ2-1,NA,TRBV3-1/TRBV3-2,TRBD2,TGTGCCAGCAGCCCTAGCGGGAGCTACAATGAGCAGTTCTTC,CASSPSGSYNEQFF
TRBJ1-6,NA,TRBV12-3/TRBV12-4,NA,TGTGCCAGCAGTTTCGGGGGCGATTCACCCCTCCACTTT,CASSFGGDSPLHF
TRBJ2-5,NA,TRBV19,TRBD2,TGTGCCAGTAGTATCGGGGGGCAAGAGACCCAGTACTTC,CASSIGGQETQYF
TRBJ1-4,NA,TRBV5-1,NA,TGCGCCAGCAGCTTGGTGCGGGGCGTGAATGAAAAACTGTTTTTT,CASSLVRGVNEKLFF
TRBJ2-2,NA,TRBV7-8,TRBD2,TGTGCCAGCAGCTTTCTAGCGGGGAACACCGGGGAGCTGTTTTTT,CASSFLAGNTGELFF
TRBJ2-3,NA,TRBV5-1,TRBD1,TGCGCCAGCAGCACGGACAGGGATACGCAGTATTTT,CASSTDRDTQYF
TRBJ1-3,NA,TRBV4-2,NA,TGTGCCAGCAGCCAAGATACTCGGGAGGATCGGAGGTCTGGAAACACCATATATTTT,CASSQDTREDRRSGNTIYF
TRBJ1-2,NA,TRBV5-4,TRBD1,TGTGCCAGCAGCAATACGACAGGGAGAAGAGATGGCTACACCTTC,CASSNTTGRRDGYTF
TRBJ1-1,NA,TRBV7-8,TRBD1,TGTGCCAGCAGCTCCGTGGACAGGCTGAACACTGAAGCTTTCTTT,CASSSVDRLNTEAFF
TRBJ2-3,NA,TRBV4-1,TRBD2,TGCGCCAGCAGACAAGGGGGACTAGCGGGGGGCACAGATACGCAGTATTTT,CASRQGGLAGGTDTQYF
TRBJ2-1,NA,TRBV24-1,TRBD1,TGTGCCACCAGTGATTTGAGGGGACAGGGGAATTACAATGAGCAGTTCTTC,CATSDLRGQGNYNEQFF
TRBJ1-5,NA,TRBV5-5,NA,TGTGCCAGCAGCTTGTCAGGTCCGAGCAATCAGCCCCAGCATTTT,CASSLSGPSNQPQHF
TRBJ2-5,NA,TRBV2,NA,TGTGCCAGCAGATCAGGGGCCCAAGAGACCCAGTACTTC,CASRSGAQETQYF
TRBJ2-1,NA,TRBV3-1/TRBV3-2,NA,TGTGCCAGCAGCCAAGGGACAGACAATGAGCAGTTCTTC,CASSQGTDNEQFF
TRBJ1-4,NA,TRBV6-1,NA,TGTGCCAGCAGTGATTGGCAGCTTAATGAAAAACTGTTTTTT,CASSDWQLNEKLFF
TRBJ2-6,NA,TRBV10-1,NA,TGCGCCAGCAGTGAGGCCGGGGCTGGGGCCAACGTCCTGACTTTC,CASSEAGAGANVLTF
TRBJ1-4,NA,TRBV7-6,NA,TGTGCCAGCAGCTTAGACGGCGGCGCAACTAATGAAAAACTGTTTTTT,CASSLDGGATNEKLFF
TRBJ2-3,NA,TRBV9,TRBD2,TGTGCCAGCAGCCTGGGACTAGCGGGGGAGGGAGATACGCAGTATTTT,CASSLGLAGEGDTQYF
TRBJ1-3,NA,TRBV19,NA,TGTGCCAGTAGTAGGACAACGCGAAACACCATATATTTT,CASSRTTRNTIYF
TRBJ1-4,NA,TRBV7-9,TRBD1,TGTGCCAGCAGCCCCGGGACAGGGATTGAAAAACTGTTTTTT,CASSPGTGIEKLFF
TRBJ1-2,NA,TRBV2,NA,TGTGCCAGCAGCGAAACAGGGATCTATGGCTACACCTTC,CASSETGIYGYTF
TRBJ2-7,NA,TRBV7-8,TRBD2,TGTGCCAGCAGCCCTGCCCGGACTAGCAACTCCTACGAGCAGTACTTC,CASSPARTSNSYEQYF
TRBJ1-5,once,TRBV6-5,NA,TGTGCCAGCAGTTCCAGCGGTCTGAATCAGCCCCAGCATTTT,CASSSSGLNQPQHF
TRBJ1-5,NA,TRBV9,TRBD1,TGTGCCAGCAGCTCCCCGACAGGGGATGGCCTACAGCCCCAGCATTTT,CASSSPTGDGLQPQHF
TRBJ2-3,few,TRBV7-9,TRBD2,TGTGCCAGCAGCTTGGGGTTAGCGGGGGGGCTAGGAGATACGCAGTATTTT,CASSLGLAGGLGDTQYF
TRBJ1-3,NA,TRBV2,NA,TGTGCCAGCAGTGAATTGGTTGGACTTGGAAACACCATATATTTT,CASSELVGLGNTIYF
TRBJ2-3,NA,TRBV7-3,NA,TGTGCCAGCAGTCCTGCCGGGGGTATGAGAGATACGCAGTATTTT,CASSPAGGMRDTQYF
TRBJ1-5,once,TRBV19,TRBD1,TGTGCCAGTAGTATGACAGGGGATCAGCCCCAGCATTTT,CASSMTGDQPQHF
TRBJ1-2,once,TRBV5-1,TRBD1,TGCGCCAGCAGCCCTGACAGGGCACTCTATGGCTACACCTTC,CASSPDRALYGYTF
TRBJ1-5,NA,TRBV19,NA,TGTGCCAGTCCACCGCATAGGGGCTACAATCAGCCCCAGCATTTT,CASPPHRGYNQPQHF
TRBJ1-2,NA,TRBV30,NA,TGTGCCTGGAGTGTAGGGGCTTCTAACTATGGCTACACCTTC,CAWSVGASNYGYTF
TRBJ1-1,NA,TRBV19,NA,TGTGCCAGTAGTTCCTTAGGGCTGGAAACTGAAGCTTTCTTT,CASSSLGLETEAFF
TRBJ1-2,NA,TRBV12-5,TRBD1,TGTGCTAGTGGTTTGGTACTCTCTACGGGGGACAGGGGAAGAGGCTACACCTTC,CASGLVLSTGDRGRGYTF
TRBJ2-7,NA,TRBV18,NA,TGTGCCAGCTCACCGGGGTTAAGGGACACGGAGCAGTACTTC,CASSPGLRDTEQYF
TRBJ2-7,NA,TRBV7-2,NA,TGTGCCAGCAGCTTAGTCCGGGGTTCCTACGAGCAGTACTTC,CASSLVRGSYEQYF
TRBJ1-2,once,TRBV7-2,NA,TGTGCCAGCAGCTTAGCTGGGGCTGGAGGCTACACCTTC,CASSLAGAGGYTF
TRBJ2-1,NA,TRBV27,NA,TGTGCCAGCAGGGACGGGGGTATAGACGAGCAGTTCTTC,CASRDGGIDEQFF